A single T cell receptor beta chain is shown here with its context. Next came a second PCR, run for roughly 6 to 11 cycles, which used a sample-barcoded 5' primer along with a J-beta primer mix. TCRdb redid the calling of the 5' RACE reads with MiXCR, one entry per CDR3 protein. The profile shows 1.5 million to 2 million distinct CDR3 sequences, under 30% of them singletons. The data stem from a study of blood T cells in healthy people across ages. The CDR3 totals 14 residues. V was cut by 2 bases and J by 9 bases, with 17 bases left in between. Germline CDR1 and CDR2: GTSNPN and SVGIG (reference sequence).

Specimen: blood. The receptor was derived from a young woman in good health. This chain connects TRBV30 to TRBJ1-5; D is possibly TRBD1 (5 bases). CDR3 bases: TGTGCCTGGAGTCGTATAACGGAGGGGCGGCCCCAGCATTTT. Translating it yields CAWSRITEGRPQHF.